These 27 T cell receptor beta chains came from one sample sequenced in a study of early stage breast cancer tumors (dated by TCRdb to about 2017). The method behind the library was the immunoSEQ multiplex PCR assay. TCRdb obtained this table from immuneACCESS and retained in-frame rearrangements with V and J assigned. These tables miss some clones; where compared with another copy, unresolved V genes account for less than half of the shortfall, and the remainder is unexplained. The sample records roughly 48,000 clones, 83% of which are singletons. The ten most abundant clones make up 1.3% to 1.5% of the sample. The source material was blood. The receptors here all came from a person between 45 and 65 years old with breast cancer.

V gene TRBV2 combines with J gene TRBJ1-5, with D possibly being TRBD1 (6 bases). The CDR3 is 13 amino acids. The germline V gene encodes CDR1 SNHLY and CDR2 FYNNEI. The ends were cut back, 5 bases at V and 8 bases at J, with 13 bases in the middle. CDR3 in amino acids: CASSQWTAEPQHF. DNA of the CDR3: TGTGCCAGCAGTCAATGGACAGCAGAGCCCCAGCATTTT. Looking up the rest from reference TRBV2 and TRBJ1-5 gives the full variable domain: EPEVTQTPSHQVTQMGQEVILRCVPISNHLYFYWYRQILGQKVEFLVSFYNNEISEKSEIFDDQFSVERPDGSNFTLKIRSTKLEDSAMYFCASSQWTAEPQHFGDGTRLSIL.

The chain is built from TRBV5-4 and TRBJ2-7; TRBD2 matches at 9 bases. This CDR3 spans 14 amino acids. Germline CDR1 reads SGHNT; CDR2 reads YYREEE (reference sequence). The V and J ends lost 0 bases and 6 bases, in that order; junction bases with no gene match: 4. CDR3 sequence (DNA): TGTGCCAGCAGCTTGGTTAGCGGGAGTGGCGAGCAGTACTTC. Its protein product is CASSLVSGSGEQYF.

The chain joins TRBV5-5 to TRBJ1-5; 7 nucleotides agree with TRBD1. Germline trimming cut 4 bases from V and 5 bases from J; bases unmatched to any gene: 3. The germline CDR1 and CDR2 sequences are SGHKS and YYEKEE (reference sequence). The CDR3 runs 13 residues. The CDR3 sequence: CASSLTGYQPQHF. CDR3 in DNA: TGTGCCAGCAGCCTGACAGGGTATCAGCCCCAGCATTTT.

The genes are TRBV5-1 and TRBJ2-7, with D possibly being TRBD2 (5 bases). CDR3 length: 13 residues. The germline gives CDR1 SGHRS, CDR2 YFSETQ. The V gene lost 4 bases and the J gene lost 2 bases, with 10 bases spanning the gap. DNA for the CDR3: TGCGCCAGCAGCAGCGGTCCCCCCTACGAGCAGTACTTC. Residues: CASSSGPPYEQYF.

The rearrangement uses TRBV19 and TRBJ1-3; D is ambiguous. Germline-derived CDR1 and CDR2 are LNHDA and SQIVND (reference sequence). The CDR3 contains 16 residues. V was cut by 0 bases and J by 0 bases, with 9 bases left in between. The CDR3 coding sequence is TGTGCCAGTAGTATAGATCTCGGATTCTCTGGAAACACCATATATTTT. Amino acid sequence: CASSIDLGFSGNTIYF. The full variable domain, with the rest looked up from reference TRBV19 and TRBJ1-3, is DGGITQSPKYLFRKEGQNVTLSCEQNLNHDAMYWYRQDPGQGLRLIYYSQIVNDFQKGDIAEGYSVSREKKESFPLTVTSAQKNPTAFYLCASSIDLGFSGNTIYFGEGSWLTVV.

This chain joins TRBV6-5 and TRBJ1-4, with 9 bases matching TRBD1. This CDR3 contains 15 residues. V was pared by 0 bases and J by 10 bases, with 6 bases of the junction left unmatched. Germline assignment: CDR1 MNHEY and CDR2 SVGAGI. CDR3 nucleotide sequence: TGTGCCAGCAGTTACTCGGGGACAGGGTCTGGAAAACTGTTTTTT. It is translated as CASSYSGTGSGKLFF.

J is TRBJ1-5 and V is TRBV19; 7 bases are a match to TRBD1. This CDR3 contains 16 residues. Unmatched junction bases numbered 10, after V lost 3 bases and J lost 5 bases. In germline, CDR1 is LNHDA, CDR2 SQIVND (reference sequence). This CDR3 reads CASSIQITGVHQPQHF. For the CDR3, the DNA is TGTGCCAGTAGTATCCAAATTACAGGGGTTCATCAGCCCCAGCATTTT.

V gene TRBV10-3 combines with J gene TRBJ2-2, with D possibly TRBD2 on 6 matching bases. From germline, CDR1 is ENHRY and CDR2 SYGVKD. The CDR3 loop spans 14 amino acids. V was clipped by 7 bases and J by 4 bases, with 13 bases between them. In DNA form, the CDR3 reads TGTGCCATCACTAGGGCGGGAACCACCGGGGAGCTGTTTTTT. This translates into CAITRAGTTGELFF.

The V call is TRBV5-6, the J call TRBJ2-3; no clear D. This CDR3 spans 13 amino acids. The ends were cut back, 3 bases at V and 3 bases at J, with 8 bases in the middle. Germline values: CDR1 SGHDT, CDR2 YYEEEE. The CDR3 nucleotides are TGTGCCAGCAGCTCGAGTTCGACAGATACGCAGTATTTT. It encodes CASSSSSTDTQYF.

The rearrangement uses TRBV9 and TRBJ2-1, with D uncertain. V was trimmed by 3 bases and J by 7 bases, leaving 11 bases between them. Per germline, CDR1 SGDLS and CDR2 YYNGEE. This CDR3 region has 13 residues. The CDR3 is CASSALNSNEQFF. Here the CDR3 DNA reads TGTGCCAGCAGCGCCCTCAATTCAAATGAGCAGTTCTTC.

This chain uses TRBV5-1 with TRBJ2-7; no reliable D call. V was clipped by 0 bases and J by 4 bases, with 20 bases between them. The length of the CDR3 is 17 residues. CDR1 is SGHRS, CDR2 YFSETQ, per germline. CDR3 amino acids: CASSLDTITRIPYEQYF. In nucleotides, the CDR3 is TGCGCCAGCAGCTTGGATACTATCACCAGGATACCTTACGAGCAGTACTTC.

V usage is TRBV7-6 and J usage is TRBJ1-4; D may be TRBD1 (5 bases). Germline V gene sequence: CDR1 SGHVS, CDR2 FNYEAQ. The CDR3 has 16 residues. Trimming pared 4 bases from V and 8 bases from J, leaving 20 bases between. Here the CDR3 DNA reads TGTGCCAGCAGCTCCCACCGAGTGGGGCTTCGGGAAAAACTGTTTTTT. Translated: CASSSHRVGLREKLFF.

This chain joins TRBV7-8 and TRBJ2-1, with D perhaps TRBD1 (6 bases). With 0 bases removed from V and 3 bases from J, the gap between germline ends came to 18 bases. The CDR3 extends over 18 amino acids. The germline CDR1 and CDR2 sequences are SGHVS and FQNEAQ. CDR3 coding DNA: TGTGCCAGCAGCTTAGCGTGGGGCGAAACAGGGCACTACAATGAGCAGTTCTTC. Translation: CASSLAWGETGHYNEQFF.

The rearrangement links TRBV28 to TRBJ1-2, with TRBD1 matching over 8 bases. CDR3 length: 15 amino acids. The germline CDR1 and CDR2 sequences are MDHEN and SYDVKM. The J segment lost 4 bases and the V segment lost 3 bases, leaving 7 bases of the junction unmatched. The CDR3 coding sequence is TGTGCCAGCAGTTTCAGCAGGGGGCGTCTCTATGGCTACACCTTC. Translating it yields CASSFSRGRLYGYTF.

To note about this clone: No conserved phenylalanine or tryptophan ends this CDR3, so it is likely a read error. The CDR3 coding sequence is TGCGCCAGCAGCTTAAACGGACAGGGCCATGAAAAACTGTTTTGT. It translates to CASSLNGQGHEKLFC. The V call is TRBV5-1, the J call TRBJ1-4; TRBD1 aligns across 8 bases. This CDR3 region has 15 residues. Germline-derived CDR1 and CDR2 are SGHRS and YFSETQ. The V gene end was trimmed by 2 bases and the J gene end by 6 bases; junction bases not matched to a gene: 6.

This chain links TRBV7-9 with TRBJ2-7; 7 nucleotides agree with TRBD1. From germline, CDR1 is SEHNR and CDR2 FQNEAQ (reference sequence). The CDR3 loop spans 14 amino acids. V lost 6 bases and J lost 6; bases outside the gene matches: 11. The CDR3 coding sequence is TGTGCCAGCAGAGGTGGGGTAGGGGGCGGCGAGCAGTACTTC. It translates to CASRGGVGGGEQYF.

The chain joins TRBV19 to TRBJ2-1, with 9 bases identical to TRBD2. After removal of 7 bases from V and 4 bases from J, the junction contained 17 bases not matched to a gene. The V gene's germline CDR1 is LNHDA and CDR2 SQIVND (reference sequence). There are 18 residues in the CDR3. This chain's CDR3 is CASTPISGRFGLYNEQFF. The CDR3 DNA sequence: TGTGCCAGTACCCCAATTAGCGGGAGATTTGGGCTATACAATGAGCAGTTCTTC.

This chain links TRBV28 with TRBJ1-5; the D is unclear. The V gene's germline CDR1 is MDHEN and CDR2 SYDVKM. Trimming stripped 7 bases from V and 4 bases from J, with 8 bases between. The CDR3 runs 12 residues. CDR3: CASMTSNQPQHF. As DNA, the CDR3 is TGTGCCAGCATGACGTCGAATCAGCCCCAGCATTTT.

This clone was seen only once. J is TRBJ2-3 and V is TRBV29-1; 7 bases are shared with TRBD2. The CDR3 length is 14 residues. V gave up 7 bases and J gave up 2 bases; unmatched junction bases: 9. CDR1 and CDR2 (germline): SQVTM, ANQGSEA. This chain's CDR3 is CSANLGGPTDTQYF. The CDR3 bases are TGCAGCGCCAATCTGGGAGGGCCCACAGATACGCAGTATTTT.

The rearrangement links TRBV9 to TRBJ1-4, with TRBD1 identical over 9 bases. CDR3 length equals 15 residues. The germline gives CDR1 SGDLS, CDR2 YYNGEE. The trim removed 3 bases at V and 6 bases at J, leaving 6 bases unmatched. The CDR3: CASSESGTGYEKLFF. The CDR3 DNA is TGTGCCAGCAGCGAATCCGGGACAGGGTATGAAAAACTGTTTTTT.

CDR3 residues: CASRIPGSTTIYF. The CDR3 DNA follows: TGCGCCAGCAGGATCCCAGGGAGCACCACCATATATTTT. The J gene is TRBJ1-3, the V gene TRBV5-1; D may be TRBD1 (5 bases). Trimming shortened V by 5 bases and J by 9 bases, and 15 bases separated the two germline ends. This CDR3 contains 13 residues. Germline V gene data show CDR1 as SGHRS and CDR2 as YFSETQ.

The V and J genes are TRBV6-1 and TRBJ2-3; D uncertain. The CDR3 totals 16 residues. Trimming removed 0 bases from V and 6 bases from J, with 16 bases in between. Germline lookup yields CDR1 MNHNS and CDR2 SASEGT. As DNA, the CDR3 is TGTGCCAGCAGTGAAGCATTTTCCTCTAGGTGGGATACGCAGTATTTT. It encodes CASSEAFSSRWDTQYF.

This chain joins TRBV9 and TRBJ1-3, with TRBD1 identical over 11 bases. Germline V CDR1 and CDR2: SGDLS, YYNGEE. J gave up 2 bases and V 2 bases, and 9 bases lay outside the gene matches. CDR3 length: 18 residues. In DNA form, the CDR3 reads TGTGCCAGCAGCGTTGGTTCCGGACAGGGGGCCGCTGGAAACACCATATATTTT. It yields the protein CASSVGSGQGAAGNTIYF.

J is TRBJ1-6 and V is TRBV5-1; 9 bases map to TRBD1. The germline V gene encodes CDR1 SGHRS and CDR2 YFSETQ. J lost 10 bases, V lost 7 bases, and 6 bases had no gene match. The CDR3 has 13 residues. DNA of the CDR3: TGCGCCAGCCGGACAGGGGAAGGGTCACCCCTCCACTTT. Translated, it gives CASRTGEGSPLHF.

The gene calls are TRBV5-6 and TRBJ1-2; the match to TRBD1 covers 10 bases. The CDR3 is made up of 15 amino acids. J gave up 4 bases and V 4 bases, and 7 bases lay outside the gene matches. Germline loops: CDR1 SGHDT, CDR2 YYEEEE. The CDR3 loop reads CASSDGTGVSYGYTF. The CDR3 bases are TGTGCCAGCAGCGACGGGACAGGGGTTAGCTATGGCTACACCTTC.

V gene TRBV5-4 combines with J gene TRBJ2-7, with D possibly matching TRBD2 (6 bases). CDR1 is SGHNT, CDR2 YYREEE, per germline (reference sequence). CDR3 length: 15 amino acids. V lost 5 bases and J lost 5, with 20 bases in between. CDR3 amino acids: CASRDAGLPNDEQYF. The CDR3 nucleotides read TGTGCCAGCAGGGACGCGGGACTCCCGAACGACGAGCAGTACTTC.

The chain joins TRBV9 to TRBJ2-2; no reliable D call. The CDR3 is 16 residues long. The V end lost 2 bases, the J end lost 0 bases, and 11 bases lay between the germline ends. Germline lookup yields CDR1 SGDLS and CDR2 YYNGEE. The CDR3 DNA sequence: TGTGCCAGCAGCGTGGGCTACACTTCGAACACCGGGGAGCTGTTTTTT. Translation gives CASSVGYTSNTGELFF.